These 18 T cell receptor beta chains were sequenced from one sample in a study of Ad26.COV2.S vaccination and SARS-CoV-2 variants. Treatment noted: around 19 received Ad26.COV2.S at low or high dose, single or two shots; several received placebo; per-sample allocation not given. Sampling occurred on day 63 after the first vaccine or placebo injection. Generated by immunoSEQ multiplex PCR, the TCRdb table keeps only in-frame clones and is missing some. The table shows hundreds of thousands of clones, with 86% occurring only once. The material sequenced was peripheral blood, taken in a trial of Ad26.COV2.S vaccine versus placebo. The receptor source for this set is a person aged 18-65 years who received the Ad26.COV2.S COVID-19 vaccine or a placebo.

This clone came up once. This chain links TRBV7-9 with TRBJ2-5; D is perhaps TRBD1 or TRBD2 (5 bases each). Trimming cost V 2 bases and J 3 bases, with 10 bases left between them. The CDR3 totals 14 residues. Germline CDR1 SEHNR, CDR2 FQNEAQ (reference sequence). The CDR3 sequence: CASSLLQGEETQYF. CDR3 in DNA: TGTGCCAGCAGCTTACTCCAGGGAGAAGAGACCCAGTACTTC.

The rearrangement uses TRBV11-2 and TRBJ1-4, with a tentative D call TRBD1 (6 bases). The germline V gene encodes CDR1 SGHAT and CDR2 FQNNGV. The CDR3 runs 15 residues. V was shortened by 0 bases and J by 7 bases, with 12 bases between the two germline ends. CDR3 sequence reads: CASSLDWRGGEKLFF. The CDR3 bases are TGTGCCAGCAGCTTAGATTGGAGGGGGGGTGAAAAACTGTTTTTT. Full variable domain (outside the CDR3, taken from reference TRBV11-2 and TRBJ1-4): EAGVAQSPRYKIIEKRQSVAFWCNPISGHATLYWYQQILGQGPKLLIQFQNNGVVDDSQLPKDRFSAERLKGVDSTLKIQPAKLEDSAVYLCASSLDWRGGEKLFFGSGTQLSVL.

The CDR3 reads CAGGGGNQPQHF. The CDR3 coding sequence is TGTGCCGGTGGCGGGGGCAATCAGCCCCAGCATTTT. The chain employs TRBV28 and TRBJ1-5, with D unresolved. CDR3 size: 12 residues. CDR1 is MDHEN, CDR2 SYDVKM, per germline. V dropped 11 bases and J dropped 2 bases, with 10 bases sitting between them.

The CDR3 nucleotides are TGTGCCAGCAGCATTAACAATGAGCAGTTCTTC. Protein: CASSINNEQFF. V and J are TRBV21-1 and TRBJ2-1; the D call in the table, TRBD2, was not verified against the DNA. TRBV21-1 is a known pseudogene. The CDR3 extends over 11 amino acids.

The V and J genes are TRBV10-3 and TRBJ1-1; no clear D. The germline gives CDR1 ENHRY, CDR2 SYGVKD. With 1 base removed from V and 5 bases from J, the gap between germline ends came to 8 bases. The CDR3 runs 13 residues. CDR3 coding DNA: TGTGCCATCAGTGAGTACCTAGAGACTGAAGCTTTCTTT. This translates into CAISEYLETEAFF.

Written as DNA, the CDR3 is TGCGCCAGCAGCTACCCGGGACACACGAACACTGAAGCTTTCTTT. This sequence encodes CASSYPGHTNTEAFF. The chain uses TRBV4-1 and TRBJ1-1, with a weak D call TRBD1 (6 bases). The CDR3 has 15 amino acids. Trimming took 5 bases from V and 1 from J, leaving 14 bases between them. CDR1 is MGHRA, CDR2 YSYEKL, per germline.

This clone has just one count. The gene calls are TRBV5-1 and TRBJ2-7; 7 bases line up with TRBD1. V was pared by 3 bases and J by 3 bases, with 6 bases of the junction left unmatched. This CDR3 region has 14 residues. Germline V gene sequence: CDR1 SGHRS, CDR2 YFSETQ. CDR3 nucleotides: TGCGCCAGCAGCTCCGGGACAGCTGACTACGAGCAGTACTTC. It codes for CASSSGTADYEQYF.

This chain links TRBV12-3 or TRBV12-4 with TRBJ1-2; D uncertain. The CDR3 sequence is 12 residues long. Trimming removed 1 base at V and 4 bases at J, with 4 bases between. In nucleotides, the CDR3 is TGTGCCAGCAGTTTAGGGATCTATGGCTACACCTTC. It specifies CASSLGIYGYTF.

The J gene is TRBJ1-1, the V gene TRBV7-2; no clear D gene. CDR1 is SGHTA, CDR2 FQGNSA, per germline. V lost 5 bases and J 4 bases, leaving 14 bases between the germline ends. CDR3 length: 14 amino acids. CDR3 loop: CASSPGGSPTEAFF. CDR3 sequence (DNA): TGTGCCAGCAGCCCGGGAGGTTCCCCCACTGAAGCTTTCTTT.

The V and J genes are TRBV6-2 or TRBV6-3 and TRBJ2-2; perhaps TRBD1 as D (5 bases). The V and J ends lost 1 base and 2 bases respectively, with 11 bases between them. From germline, CDR1 is MNHEY and CDR2 SVGEGT. This CDR3 comprises 16 residues. CDR3: CASSYYRLDNTGELFF. For the CDR3, the DNA is TGTGCCAGCAGTTACTACAGGCTTGATAACACCGGGGAGCTGTTTTTT.

In this sample, this clone turned up a few times. This rearrangement joins TRBV6-5 to TRBJ2-7, with D unresolved. Germline V gene sequence: CDR1 MNHEY, CDR2 SVGAGI. The CDR3 contains 14 residues. Trimming left V 7 bases short and J 1 base short, with 14 bases between. The CDR3 bases are TGTGCCAGCAAGGTTATGACGTCTTCCTACGAGCAGTACTTC. It specifies CASKVMTSSYEQYF.

In this sample, this clone turned up once. V gene TRBV7-8 combines with J gene TRBJ1-3, with D hard to call. Germline V gene sequence: CDR1 SGHVS, CDR2 FQNEAQ. V was pared by 5 bases and J by 4 bases, with 12 bases between. This CDR3 contains 14 residues. The CDR3 region is CASSQGTGGNTIYF. CDR3 nucleotides: TGTGCCAGCAGCCAAGGCACCGGGGGAAACACCATATATTTT.

This clone was observed a single time. The V gene is TRBV24-1, the J gene TRBJ1-1; D gene unclear. The CDR3 has 13 amino acids. Trimming removed 1 base at V and 1 base at J, with 3 bases between. The germline V gene has CDR1 KGHDR and CDR2 SFDVKD. The CDR3, as DNA: TGTGCCACCAGTGATTTCAAGAACACTGAAGCTTTCTTT. Translated, it gives CATSDFKNTEAFF.

This sequence joins TRBV7-9 and TRBJ2-7; 8 bases are a match to TRBD2. Germline V CDR1 and CDR2: SEHNR, FQNEAQ (reference sequence). V lost 2 bases and J lost 3; bases outside the gene matches: 18. CDR3 size: 19 residues. The CDR3 loop is CASSLTSGSNSWRVYEQYF. CDR3 DNA sequence: TGTGCCAGCAGCTTAACGAGCGGGAGTAATTCTTGGAGGGTCTACGAGCAGTACTTC.

This chain uses TRBV28 with TRBJ1-2; D not certain. Germline-derived CDR1 and CDR2 are MDHEN and SYDVKM. V was cut by 3 bases and J by 1 base, with 6 bases left in between. The CDR3 is made up of 13 amino acids. The CDR3 reads CASSLGDNYGYTF. The DNA for the CDR3 is TGTGCCAGCAGTTTGGGAGATAACTATGGCTACACCTTC.

This chain connects TRBV6-2 or TRBV6-3 to TRBJ1-5; D is unclear. The CDR3 is made up of 18 amino acids. Germline V gene sequence: CDR1 MNHEY, CDR2 SVGEGT. Trimming took off 2 bases at V and 5 bases at J, with 22 bases between the two ends. The CDR3 here is CASSYGLQAARRDQPQHF. Here the CDR3 DNA reads TGTGCCAGCAGTTACGGGCTTCAAGCGGCCCGGCGGGATCAGCCCCAGCATTTT.

V and J are TRBV19 and TRBJ2-1; D gene uncertain. Germline values: CDR1 LNHDA, CDR2 SQIVND (reference sequence). This CDR3 has 16 amino acids. The V end was cut by 6 bases, the J end by 3 bases, with 18 bases between. This CDR3 reads CASSSVAASLYNEQFF. For the CDR3, the DNA is TGTGCCAGTAGCTCCGTTGCTGCCTCCCTCTACAATGAGCAGTTCTTC.

This clone came up a few times. The CDR3 here is CASSAERGNEQFF. CDR3 sequence (DNA): TGTGCCAGCAGTGCTGAGCGTGGCAATGAGCAGTTCTTC. The genes are TRBV5-6 and TRBJ2-1, with no clear D. Germline V gene sequence: CDR1 SGHDT, CDR2 YYEEEE. Trimming took off 5 bases at V and 6 bases at J, with 12 bases between the two ends. The CDR3 runs 13 residues.